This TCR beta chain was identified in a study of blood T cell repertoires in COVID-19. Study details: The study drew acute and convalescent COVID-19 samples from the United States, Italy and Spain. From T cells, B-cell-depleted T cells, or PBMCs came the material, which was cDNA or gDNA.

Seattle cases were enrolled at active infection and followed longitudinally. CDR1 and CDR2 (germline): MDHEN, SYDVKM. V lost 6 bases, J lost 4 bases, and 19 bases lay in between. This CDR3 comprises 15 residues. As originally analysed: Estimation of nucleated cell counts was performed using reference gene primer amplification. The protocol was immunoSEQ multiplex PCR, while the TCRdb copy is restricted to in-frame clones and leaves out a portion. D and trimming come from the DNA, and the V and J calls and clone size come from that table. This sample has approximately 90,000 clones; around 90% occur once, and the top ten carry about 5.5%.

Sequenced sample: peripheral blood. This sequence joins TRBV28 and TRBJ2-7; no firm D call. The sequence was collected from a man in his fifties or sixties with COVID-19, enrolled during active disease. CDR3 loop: CASSPSPRRRYEQYF. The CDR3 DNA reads TGTGCCAGCAGCCCGTCCCCGCGTCGGCGGTACGAGCAGTACTTC.